What follows is one TCR beta chain and its context. TCRdb keeps only in-frame clones here, not all; method: immunoSEQ multiplex PCR. The sample carries over 150,000 clones, 90% to 95% recorded once. The data stem from a study of control samples from healthy donors and cancer patients. Germline assignment: CDR1 SGHRS and CDR2 YFSETQ. The CDR3 totals 13 residues. V was clipped by 4 bases and J by 4 bases, with 9 bases between them. The chain has TRBV5-1 and TRBJ1-3, with D unclear. Sequenced material: blood. The TCR comes from a man between 18 and 29 years old in good health. The CDR3 loop reads CASSRSPGNTIYF. CDR3 sequence (DNA): TGCGCCAGCAGCCGGTCGCCGGGAAACACCATATATTTT.